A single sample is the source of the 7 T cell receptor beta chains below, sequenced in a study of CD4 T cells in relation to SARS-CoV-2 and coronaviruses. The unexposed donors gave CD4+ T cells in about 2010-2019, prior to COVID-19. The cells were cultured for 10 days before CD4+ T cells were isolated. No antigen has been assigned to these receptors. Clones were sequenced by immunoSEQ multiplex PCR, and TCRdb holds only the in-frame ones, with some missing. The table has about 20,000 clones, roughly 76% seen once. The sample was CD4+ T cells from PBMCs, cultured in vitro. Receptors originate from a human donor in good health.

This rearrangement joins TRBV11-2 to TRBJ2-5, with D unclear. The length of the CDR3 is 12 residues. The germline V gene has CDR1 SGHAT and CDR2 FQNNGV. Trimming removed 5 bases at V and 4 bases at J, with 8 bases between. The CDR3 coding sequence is TGTGCCAGCAGCCGAAACAGAGAGACCCAGTACTTC. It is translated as CASSRNRETQYF.

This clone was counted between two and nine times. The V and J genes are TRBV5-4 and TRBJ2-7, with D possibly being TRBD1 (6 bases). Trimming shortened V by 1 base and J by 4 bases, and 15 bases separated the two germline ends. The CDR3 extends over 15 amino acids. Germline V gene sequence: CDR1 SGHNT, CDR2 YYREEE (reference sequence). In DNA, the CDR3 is TGTGCCAGCAGCTTGCCAGGGGCTAGCAGTTACGAGCAGTACTTC. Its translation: CASSLPGASSYEQYF.

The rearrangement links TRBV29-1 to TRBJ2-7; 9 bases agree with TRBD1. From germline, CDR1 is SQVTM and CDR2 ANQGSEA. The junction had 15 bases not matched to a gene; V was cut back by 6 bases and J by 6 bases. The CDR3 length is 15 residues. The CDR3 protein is CSVAIPGQGSSEQYF. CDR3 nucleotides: TGCAGCGTCGCTATCCCGGGACAGGGAAGTAGCGAGCAGTACTTC.

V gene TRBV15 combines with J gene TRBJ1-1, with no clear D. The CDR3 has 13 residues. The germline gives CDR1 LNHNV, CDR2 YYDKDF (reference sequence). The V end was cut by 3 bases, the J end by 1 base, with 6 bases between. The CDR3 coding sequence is TGTGCCACCAGCAGGACGGCGAACACTGAAGCTTTCTTT. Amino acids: CATSRTANTEAFF.

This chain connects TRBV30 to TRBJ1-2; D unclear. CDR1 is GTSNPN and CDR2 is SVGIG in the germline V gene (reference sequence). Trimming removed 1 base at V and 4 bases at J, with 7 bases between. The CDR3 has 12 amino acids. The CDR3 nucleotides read TGTGCCTGGAGTGCCCCCCTCTATGGCTACACCTTC. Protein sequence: CAWSAPLYGYTF.

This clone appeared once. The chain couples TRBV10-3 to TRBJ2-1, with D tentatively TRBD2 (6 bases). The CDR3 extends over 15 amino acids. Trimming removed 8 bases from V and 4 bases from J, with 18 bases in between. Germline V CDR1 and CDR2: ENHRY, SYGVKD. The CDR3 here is CAILSMASEYNEQFF. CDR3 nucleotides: TGTGCCATCTTATCCATGGCTAGCGAATACAATGAGCAGTTCTTC.

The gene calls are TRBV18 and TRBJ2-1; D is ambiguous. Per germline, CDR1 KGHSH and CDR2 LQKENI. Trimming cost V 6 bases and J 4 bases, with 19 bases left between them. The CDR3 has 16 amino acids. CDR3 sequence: CASSVHRSTLYNEQFF. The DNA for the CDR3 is TGTGCCAGCTCTGTCCACCGAAGTACATTGTACAATGAGCAGTTCTTC.